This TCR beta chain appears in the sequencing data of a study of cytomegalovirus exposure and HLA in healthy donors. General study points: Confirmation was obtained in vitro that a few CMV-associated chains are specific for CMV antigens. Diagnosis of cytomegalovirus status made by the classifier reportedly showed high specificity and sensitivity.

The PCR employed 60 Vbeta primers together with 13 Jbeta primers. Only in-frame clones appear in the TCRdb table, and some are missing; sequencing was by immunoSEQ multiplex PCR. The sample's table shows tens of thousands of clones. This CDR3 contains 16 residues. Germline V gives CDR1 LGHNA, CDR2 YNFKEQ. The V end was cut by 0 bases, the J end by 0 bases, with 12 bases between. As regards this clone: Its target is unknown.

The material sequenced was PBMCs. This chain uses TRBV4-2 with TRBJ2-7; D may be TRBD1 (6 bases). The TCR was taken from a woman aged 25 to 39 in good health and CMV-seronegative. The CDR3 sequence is CASSQEGHQSSYEQYF. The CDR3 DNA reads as TGTGCCAGCAGCCAAGAGGGACACCAAAGCTCCTACGAGCAGTACTTC.